Given below is one T cell receptor beta chain in context. Its antigen is not known. The data were taken from a study of vaccination effects on CD4 cells after COVID-19. Study findings and constraints: Pronounced clonal contraction occurred in clones induced by infection and by vaccine late after vaccination. Sampling in the study covered few convalescent patients and included no early post-infection timepoints.

A 10-day culture period preceded the isolation of CD4+ T cells. No vaccinee had earlier SARS-CoV-2 infection, and nucleocapsid antibodies were negative. Half-medium changes using IL-2 medium occurred on days 3 and 7. The protocol was immunoSEQ multiplex PCR, while the TCRdb copy is restricted to in-frame clones and leaves out a portion. The table has tens of thousands of clones, around 77% seen once; the top ten hold roughly 2%. V was clipped by 7 bases and J by 6 bases, with 5 bases between them. The CDR3 is 10 amino acids. Germline assignment: CDR1 MNHEY and CDR2 SVGAGI. V is TRBV6-5 and J is TRBJ2-3; perhaps TRBD1 as D (5 bases). The clonotype comes from a human donor who received a COVID-19 vaccine. The material was CD4+ T cells from PBMCs cultured without peptide, obtained before COVID-19 vaccination. CDR3 DNA: TGTGCCAGCACAGGGGATACGCAGTATTTT. Translation gives CASTGDTQYF.